Each of the 7 T cell receptor beta chains below was sequenced from the same sample in a study of T cells in Graves' hyperthyroidism and ophthalmopathy. RNA transcripts were the template for amplifying TCR beta CDR3 regions. First-round RT-PCR of the TCR CDR3 relied on the HTBI primer set. TCRdb re-called the multiplex PCR reads with MiXCR, one entry per CDR3 protein. The repertoire holds under 350,000 distinct CDR3 sequences, with 20% to 25% as singletons. Sequencing input: blood. The receptor source for this set is a woman aged 45-65 years with Graves' hyperthyroidism.

The chain recombines TRBV28 with TRBJ1-1, with 7 bases identical to TRBD1. This CDR3 has 14 residues. The germline V gene has CDR1 MDHEN and CDR2 SYDVKM. Unmatched junction bases numbered 8, after V lost 3 bases and J lost 7 bases. The CDR3 reads CASSFYTGAYEAFF. The CDR3 DNA is TGTGCCAGCAGTTTTTACACAGGGGCCTATGAAGCTTTCTTT.

Concerning this clonotype: The junction departs from the called germline gene at one end, perhaps through a read error. The chain combines TRBV11-2 with TRBJ1-1; D may be TRBD1 (6 bases). Germline V gene sequence: CDR1 SGHAT, CDR2 FQNNGV. The CDR3 is 14 amino acids. CDR3 nucleotides: TGCGCCAGCAGCCCACAGGGCTGGGCCACTGAAGCTTTCTTT. Amino acids: CASSPQGWATEAFF.

This clonotype was picked up a small number of times. The J gene is TRBJ2-7, the V gene TRBV25-1; tentatively, D is TRBD1 or TRBD2 (5 bases each). Germline values: CDR1 MGHDK, CDR2 SYGVNS. This CDR3 contains 20 residues. The ends were cut back, 5 bases at V and 2 bases at J, with 31 bases in the middle. CDR3: CASSPFGELWIPGLTYEQYF. CDR3 bases: TGTGCCAGCAGTCCATTTGGGGAGTTGTGGATACCGGGGCTTACCTACGAGCAGTACTTC.

At least ten counts were recorded for this clonotype. One junction end disagrees with the germline gene, perhaps due to a read error. This chain links TRBV9 with TRBJ2-7, with TRBD2 matching 8 bases. The germline V gene has CDR1 SGDLS and CDR2 YYNGEE. CDR3 length: 16 residues. The CDR3 DNA reads TGTGCCAGCAGCGTAGGGGAGCGGGGGAGCTCCTACGAGCAGCACTTC. Protein product: CASSVGERGSSYEQHF.

This rearrangement joins TRBV28 to TRBJ1-2; 9 bases are shared with TRBD1. After removal of 6 bases from V and 8 bases from J, the junction contained 13 bases not matched to a gene. This CDR3 is 15 amino acids long. Germline values: CDR1 MDHEN, CDR2 SYDVKM. CDR3 DNA: TGTGCCAGCAGGCCACATCAACAGGGGGCGGAGGGCTACACCTTC. Translated, it gives CASRPHQQGAEGYTF.

The sample holds many counts of this clonotype. The chain employs TRBV7-8 and TRBJ1-5; D ambiguous. Trimming shortened V by 1 base and J by 3 bases, and 10 bases separated the two germline ends. Germline V gene sequence: CDR1 SGHVS, CDR2 FQNEAQ. There are 15 residues in the CDR3. The CDR3 reads CASSLELAPNQPQHF. The CDR3 bases are TGTGCCAGCAGCTTAGAACTGGCCCCCAATCAGCCCCAGCATTTT. The whole variable domain, remainder taken from reference TRBV7-8 and TRBJ1-5, is GAGVSQSPRYKVAKRGQDVALRCDPISGHVSLFWYQQALGQGPEFLTYFQNEAQLDKSGLPSDRFFAERPEGSVSTLKIQRTQQEDSAVYLCASSLELAPNQPQHFGDGTRLSIL.

Comments on this clonotype: Because it lacks the conserved phenylalanine or tryptophan at the end, this CDR3 is likely a read error. The chain joins TRBV5-5 to TRBJ2-5, with TRBD2 matching over 10 bases. CDR3 length: 16 amino acids. The V and J ends lost 3 bases and 4 bases, in that order; junction bases with no gene match: 9. Germline CDR1 reads SGHKS; CDR2 reads YYEKEE (reference sequence). Here the CDR3 DNA reads TGTGCCAGCAGCTCGGGGTCAGCTAGCGGGAGAGAGACCCAGTACCTC. Translating it yields CASSSGSASGRETQYL.